This TCR beta chain stems from a study of cytomegalovirus exposure and HLA in healthy donors. In the PCR, 60 Vbeta and 13 Jbeta primers were used. Libraries were prepared by immunoSEQ multiplex PCR; TCRdb keeps only in-frame clonotypes and omits some of them. Of roughly 150,000 clones listed, over 75% are singletons. From germline, CDR1 is MDHEN and CDR2 SYDVKM. This CDR3 is 15 amino acids long. The ends lost 5 bases at V and 0 bases at J; junction bases unmatched: 6. This clonotype originated in a man aged 30-40 years in good health and CMV-seropositive. Sequenced input: PBMCs. The gene calls are TRBV28 and TRBJ1-1; TRBD1 aligns across 7 bases. In DNA, the CDR3 is TGTGCCAGCAGTCCCCCGACAGGGATGAACACTGAAGCTTTCTTT. Translated, it gives CASSPPTGMNTEAFF.